These T cell receptor beta chains were read from a single sample in a study of blood T cell repertoires in COVID-19. Some clones are missing from TCRdb's copy, which holds only in-frame ones; the method was immunoSEQ multiplex PCR. The data hold about 270,000 clones, with about four fifths observed a single time. Sequencing was carried out using peripheral blood. The source of these receptors is a human donor with COVID-19, enrolled during active disease. The donor label of this sample is uncertain. Each CDR3 is given with its conserved first and last residue. A D gene is named only where the DNA matches it firmly. Clone size is not always given. Where it is, it says once, few, many or a class for expanded clones.

clone size: -
V gene: TRBV5-1
D gene: TRBD1
J gene: TRBJ2-1
CDR3 DNA: TGCGCCAGCAGCCTTGGGACAGGCGGGTACAATGAGCAGTTCTTC
CDR3 protein: CASSLGTGGYNEQFF

clone size: -
V gene: TRBV28
D gene: -
J gene: TRBJ2-4
CDR3 DNA: TGTGCCACCACCGTTGGACGGGGTGGAAACATTCAGTACTTC
CDR3 protein: CATTVGRGGNIQYF

clone size: -
V gene: TRBV28
D gene: -
J gene: TRBJ1-1
CDR3 DNA: TGTGCCAGCAGTTTAGGGCGGAACACTGAAGCTTTCTTT
CDR3 protein: CASSLGRNTEAFF

clone size: -
V gene: TRBV7-9
D gene: -
J gene: TRBJ2-1
CDR3 DNA: TGTGCCCTAGGGGGTGGAAGCTCCTACAATGAGCAGTTCTTC
CDR3 protein: CALGGGSSYNEQFF

clone size: -
V gene: TRBV19
D gene: -
J gene: TRBJ2-2
CDR3 DNA: TGTGCCAGTAGTATCTCTCACACCGGGGAGCTGTTTTTT
CDR3 protein: CASSISHTGELFF

clone size: once
V gene: TRBV19
D gene: TRBD2
J gene: TRBJ2-2
CDR3 DNA: TGTGCCAGTGCCTTGGCGGGAGTTAGGTTTAACACCGGGGAGCTGTTTTTT
CDR3 protein: CASALAGVRFNTGELFF

clone size: -
V gene: TRBV20-1
D gene: -
J gene: TRBJ2-7
CDR3 DNA: TGCAGTGCTAGTACCCAGGATTCCTACGAGCAGTACTTC
CDR3 protein: CSASTQDSYEQYF

clone size: few
V gene: TRBV25-1
D gene: TRBD1
J gene: TRBJ2-2
CDR3 DNA: TGTGCCAGCAGTGACAGGGCAGGGGGCTTTACCGGGGAGCTGTTTTTT
CDR3 protein: CASSDRAGGFTGELFF

clone size: -
V gene: TRBV18
D gene: TRBD1
J gene: TRBJ2-7
CDR3 DNA: TGTGCCAGCTCAATATCGGGACAGCTTGCGTACGAGCAGTACTTC
CDR3 protein: CASSISGQLAYEQYF

clone size: -
V gene: TRBV28
D gene: -
J gene: TRBJ1-1
CDR3 DNA: TGTGCCAGCAGTGTCGTCACTGAAGCTTTCTTT
CDR3 protein: CASSVVTEAFF

clone size: -
V gene: TRBV6-5
D gene: -
J gene: TRBJ1-3
CDR3 DNA: TGTGCCAGCAGTTACGGTGGAGGATCTCGGGGGAACACCATATATTTT
CDR3 protein: CASSYGGGSRGNTIYF

clone size: -
V gene: TRBV5-1
D gene: TRBD2
J gene: TRBJ2-5
CDR3 DNA: TGCGCCAGCAGCCCCGGGACTAGCGGGGGTCAAGAGACCCAGTACTTC
CDR3 protein: CASSPGTSGGQETQYF

clone size: -
V gene: TRBV19
D gene: TRBD1
J gene: TRBJ1-6
CDR3 DNA: TGTGCCAGTAGTAACCGACAGGGCGACTCACCCCTCCACTTT
CDR3 protein: CASSNRQGDSPLHF

clone size: -
V gene: TRBV5-6
D gene: TRBD2
J gene: TRBJ2-3
CDR3 DNA: TGTGCCAGCAGCTTGCCTAGCGGGAGCACAGATACGCAGTATTTT
CDR3 protein: CASSLPSGSTDTQYF